The 7 T cell receptor beta chains in this list originate from one sample, sequenced in a study of blood T cell repertoires in COVID-19. Libraries were prepared by immunoSEQ multiplex PCR; TCRdb keeps only in-frame clonotypes and omits some of them. The sample lists over 120,000 clones; 75% to 90% were seen once. The sample taken for sequencing was peripheral blood. The receptors shown here come from a man between 50 and 59 years old who had recovered from COVID-19.

To note about this clone: The junction departs from germline at one end; a sequencing error may be responsible. The chain is built from TRBV7-7 and TRBJ2-7; weak D call: TRBD2 (5 bases). Germline V gene lookup returns CDR1 SSHAT and CDR2 FNYEAQ (reference sequence). The CDR3 runs to 16 residues. As DNA, the CDR3 is TGTGCTAGCAGCTTAAGTAGGACTTGGCGTTTCCACGAGCAGTACTTC. Protein product: CASSLSRTWRFHEQYF.

The chain links TRBV19 to TRBJ1-4; no definite D call. The germline V and J ends were trimmed by 3 bases and 2 bases, with 4 bases remaining between them. CDR3 length: 13 residues. Germline V gives CDR1 LNHDA, CDR2 SQIVND (reference sequence). The CDR3, as DNA: TGTGCCAGTAGTATGGAGACTAATGAAAAACTGTTTTTT. Translating gives CASSMETNEKLFF.

The genes are TRBV11-2 and TRBJ2-2; 14 bases match TRBD2. Germline CDR1 reads SGHAT; CDR2 reads FQNNGV. This CDR3 is built from 18 residues. Trimming removed 5 bases from V and 5 bases from J; junction bases left unmatched: 10. CDR3 protein: CASSATSGGAVATGELFF. CDR3 bases: TGTGCCAGCAGCGCGACTAGCGGGGGGGCCGTGGCTACCGGGGAGCTGTTTTTT. The full variable domain, in which reference TRBV11-2 and TRBJ2-2 provide the parts outside the CDR3, is EAGVAQSPRYKIIEKRQSVAFWCNPISGHATLYWYQQILGQGPKLLIQFQNNGVVDDSQLPKDRFSAERLKGVDSTLKIQPAKLEDSAVYLCASSATSGGAVATGELFFGEGSRLTVL.

The chain is built from TRBV7-2 and TRBJ1-6; 8 bases fit TRBD1. The CDR3 covers 16 residues. CDR1 and CDR2 from the germline V gene are SGHTA and FQGNSA. The J segment lost 9 bases and the V segment lost 5 bases, leaving 12 bases of the junction unmatched. The CDR3 is CASSPGTGGLGSPLHF. CDR3 nucleotides: TGTGCCAGCAGCCCCGGGACAGGAGGTTTGGGTTCACCCCTCCACTTT. The full variable domain, its missing parts supplied by reference TRBV7-2 and TRBJ1-6, is GAGVSQSPSNKVTEKGKDVELRCDPISGHTALYWYRQSLGQGLEFLIYFQGNSAPDKSGLPSDRFSAERTGGSVSTLTIQRTQQEDSAVYLCASSPGTGGLGSPLHFGNGTRLTVT.

This clone was picked up a small number of times. The genes are TRBV11-2 and TRBJ2-7; TRBD1 matches 7 bases. This CDR3 is 14 amino acids long. Trimming took 3 bases from V and 3 from J; bases not matched to a gene: 5. Germline assignment: CDR1 SGHAT and CDR2 FQNNGV. CDR3 nucleotide sequence: TGTGCCAGCAGCTTTGTTGCAGGGGGCTACGAGCAGTACTTC. Encoded protein: CASSFVAGGYEQYF.

This chain links TRBV20-1 with TRBJ2-1; a possible D gene is TRBD1 (5 bases). This CDR3 contains 11 residues. Trimming took off 0 bases at V and 15 bases at J, with 12 bases between the two ends. The germline V gene encodes CDR1 DFQATT and CDR2 SNEGSKA (reference sequence). The CDR3 loop is CSAREGQDMFF. In DNA form, the CDR3 reads TGCAGTGCTAGAGAGGGGCAGGACATGTTCTTC.

V gene TRBV6-5 combines with J gene TRBJ1-2, with TRBD1 as a possible D gene (6 bases). Trimming took off 5 bases at V and 0 bases at J, with 10 bases between the two ends. Germline lookup yields CDR1 MNHEY and CDR2 SVGAGI. There are 14 residues in the CDR3. This CDR3 reads CASSLRTANYGYTF. CDR3 nucleotide sequence: TGTGCCAGCAGTCTCCGGACAGCTAACTATGGCTACACCTTC.